These T cell receptor beta chains were read from a single sample in a study of blood T cell repertoires in COVID-19. Clones were read by immunoSEQ multiplex PCR, and TCRdb kept only the in-frame ones, dropping some. Of 45,000 to 65,000 clones in the sample, 84% are singletons; the top ten hold 13%. Input material: peripheral blood. Every receptor here comes from a woman aged 80 or over with acute or convalescent COVID-19. The CDR3 runs from the conserved cysteine through the conserved F or W. The D gene is left open where the match is weak. Size tells how often a clone was seen (once, few, many) or the class of an expanded clone, and some rows leave it out.

J gene | clone size | D gene | V gene | CDR3 DNA | CDR3 protein
TRBJ1-2 | once | TRBD1 | TRBV11-2 | TGTGCCAGCAGCCCGGGACAGTTTTATGGCTACACCTTC | CASSPGQFYGYTF
TRBJ1-4 | - | - | TRBV10-3 | TGTGCCCCCGGAAACAGATCGACTAATGAAAAACTGTTTTTT | CAPGNRSTNEKLFF
TRBJ1-3 | - | - | TRBV5-1 | TGCGCCAGCAGCCCAGTAGGGGAGGTTGGCTCTGGAAACACCATATATTTT | CASSPVGEVGSGNTIYF
TRBJ1-1 | - | - | TRBV2 | TGTGCCAGCATTCGGGGATTGAACACTGAAGCTTTCTTT | CASIRGLNTEAFF
TRBJ1-2 | - | - | TRBV30 | TGTGCCTTTAGGGGAAGCAACTATGGCTACACCTTC | CAFRGSNYGYTF
TRBJ1-2 | few | - | TRBV3-1/TRBV3-2 | TGTGCCAGCAGCCCACAGCAAGGGGGTTCTGGCTACACCTTC | CASSPQQGGSGYTF
TRBJ1-1 | - | TRBD1 | TRBV27 | TGTGCCAGCAGTCTTCTGGGACAGGGCGGAACTGAAGCTTTCTTT | CASSLLGQGGTEAFF
TRBJ1-6 | - | - | TRBV4-1 | TGCGCCAGCAGCCACAGGGTGGACACGATAGATTCACCCCTCCACTTT | CASSHRVDTIDSPLHF
TRBJ2-7 | few | - | TRBV5-1 | TGCGCCAGCAGCTTTGGGCAGAGTCTTTCCTACGAGCAGTACTTC | CASSFGQSLSYEQYF
TRBJ2-1 | - | TRBD2 | TRBV30 | TGTGCCTGGAGTGTATCCCAGCGGGGGGTCAATGAGCAGTTCTTC | CAWSVSQRGVNEQFF
TRBJ1-2 | - | TRBD1 | TRBV3-1/TRBV3-2 | TGTGCCAGCAGCCAAGTCTACAGGGGAGGATTTAGCTATGGCTACACCTTC | CASSQVYRGGFSYGYTF
TRBJ2-1 | - | - | TRBV3-1/TRBV3-2 | TGTGCCAGCAGCCCCTTATCCCGGGGTGGCAATGAGCAGTTCTTC | CASSPLSRGGNEQFF
TRBJ1-2 | - | - | TRBV19 | TGTGCCAGTACCGCGCGTACCCCGGGGGGCGTAGGCTACACCTTC | CASTARTPGGVGYTF
TRBJ1-2 | - | - | TRBV30 | TGTGCCTGGAGTGGGAGCGGACGGATCTATGGCTACACCTTC | CAWSGSGRIYGYTF
TRBJ2-5 | - | TRBD2 | TRBV2 | TGTGCCAGCAGTGAAGCGCTAGGACTAGCGGGGGTGCAGTACTTC | CASSEALGLAGVQYF
TRBJ1-1 | - | TRBD1 | TRBV19 | TGTGCCAGTAGCATACCCGGGACAGGGGGCTTCGGCACTGAAGCTTTCTTT | CASSIPGTGGFGTEAFF
TRBJ2-7 | - | TRBD1 | TRBV28 | TGTGCCAGTACCGGGACAGGGGTGAACGAGCAGTACTTC | CASTGTGVNEQYF
TRBJ2-4 | - | - | TRBV14 | TGTGCCAGCAGCCAAGCGGAGGTACTCATTCAGTACTTC | CASSQAEVLIQYF
TRBJ2-7 | - | - | TRBV6-2/TRBV6-3 | TGTGCCAGCAGTCCGTCCTACGAGCAGTACTTC | CASSPSYEQYF
TRBJ1-6 | - | TRBD1 | TRBV10-3 | TGTGCCATCAGGGAACCGACAGGGATCGGATCACCCCTCCACTTT | CAIREPTGIGSPLHF